The rows below give T cell receptor beta chains drawn from one sample of a study of shared clonotypes between healthy human individuals. Libraries were prepared by immunoSEQ multiplex PCR; TCRdb keeps only in-frame clonotypes and omits some of them. The table lists over 850,000 clones, around three quarters of them singletons. Source material: memory CD4+ T cells from PBMCs. The receptors derive from a man between 18 and 35 years old in good health. Some clones in this sample may be carry-over from other donors' samples. CDR3s include the opening cysteine and the closing phenylalanine or tryptophan. D genes are given only for firm matches. Size tells how often a clone was seen (once, few, many) or the class of an expanded clone, and some rows leave it out.

V gene	clone size	D gene	CDR3 length	J gene	CDR3 protein	CDR3 DNA
TRBV25-1	once	TRBD1	16	TRBJ1-2	CASSRLLGQGADGYTF	TGTGCCAGCAGTCGCCTACTCGGACAGGGGGCAGATGGCTACACCTTC
TRBV30	.	TRBD2	14	TRBJ2-1	CAPRQREGPNEQFF	TGTGCCCCCAGACAGCGGGAGGGCCCCAATGAGCAGTTCTTC
TRBV29-1	.	.	12	TRBJ2-6	CSVKSGANVLTF	TGCAGCGTAAAATCTGGGGCCAACGTCCTGACTTTC
TRBV19	.	.	15	TRBJ1-1	CASRSSGSGRTEAFF	TGTGCCAGTAGATCCTCAGGGTCCGGGCGGACTGAAGCTTTCTTT
TRBV29-1	.	TRBD2	17	TRBJ2-3	CSVEGGLAGWGTDTQYF	TGCAGCGTTGAAGGGGGACTAGCGGGATGGGGCACAGATACGCAGTATTTT
TRBV5-6	.	TRBD2	15	TRBJ2-1	CASSSRTSGYNEQFF	TGTGCCAGCAGCTCGCGGACTAGCGGTTACAATGAGCAGTTCTTC
TRBV19	.	.	12	TRBJ1-5	CASCRGDQPQHF	TGTGCCAGTTGCAGGGGTGATCAGCCCCAGCATTTT
TRBV28	.	.	15	TRBJ2-2	CASSSGQLVSGELFF	TGTGCCAGCAGTTCTGGACAGCTAGTCTCCGGGGAGCTGTTTTTT
TRBV5-1	.	.	14	TRBJ2-1	CASSLGPHPTEQFF	TGCGCCAGCAGCCTTGGACCTCACCCGACTGAGCAGTTCTTC
TRBV2	.	TRBD2	15	TRBJ2-5	CASRTNGLAAETQYF	TGTGCCAGCAGAACTAATGGACTAGCGGCAGAGACCCAGTACTTC
TRBV28	many	TRBD1	16	TRBJ1-2	CASSLTGAIPLYGYTF	TGTGCCAGCAGTTTAACAGGGGCTATACCCCTCTATGGCTACACCTTC
TRBV7-3	.	TRBD1	13	TRBJ1-4	CASSPDRDEKLFF	TGTGCCAGCAGCCCGGACAGGGACGAAAAACTGTTTTTT
TRBV2	.	TRBD2	13	TRBJ2-1	CASRREEFNEQFF	TGTGCCAGCAGGCGGGAGGAATTCAATGAGCAGTTCTTC
TRBV18	.	TRBD1	19	TRBJ2-2	CASSNQMTGIRGNTGELFF	TGTGCCAGCTCAAACCAGATGACAGGGATTAGAGGGAACACCGGGGAGCTGTTTTTT
TRBV14	.	.	15	TRBJ1-1	CASSLPGARMAEAFF	TGTGCCAGCAGTCTTCCCGGGGCAAGGATGGCTGAAGCTTTCTTT
TRBV7-2	.	.	13	TRBJ2-5	CASSWLAQETQYF	TGTGCCAGCAGCTGGCTAGCCCAAGAGACCCAGTACTTC
TRBV30	.	TRBD2	16	TRBJ2-7	CACLNGRPPRPYEQYF	TGTGCCTGTCTTAACGGGAGGCCACCTCGGCCCTACGAGCAGTACTTC
TRBV2	.	.	12	TRBJ2-7	CASSPSSYEQYF	TGTGCCAGCAGTCCAAGCTCCTACGAGCAGTACTTC
TRBV11-1	.	.	14	TRBJ1-1	CASSLADSNTEAFF	TGTGCCAGCAGCTTAGCGGACAGCAACACTGAAGCTTTCTTT
TRBV5-1	.	.	15	TRBJ2-7	CASSLSSTASYEQYF	TGCGCCAGCAGCTTGTCAAGTACGGCCTCCTACGAGCAGTACTTC
TRBV30	.	TRBD2	15	TRBJ2-1	CAWSVRLAGGYEQFF	TGTGCCTGGAGTGTAAGACTAGCGGGAGGGTATGAGCAGTTCTTC
TRBV19	.	.	17	TRBJ1-5	CASSANPGGAGNQPQHF	TGTGCCAGTAGTGCCAACCCCGGGGGCGCGGGCAATCAGCCCCAGCATTTT
TRBV20-1	.	.	11	TRBJ2-7	CSAARGYEQYF	TGCAGTGCGGCGAGGGGGTACGAGCAGTACTTC
TRBV11-2	once	TRBD2	13	TRBJ2-7	CAGLAGGHYEQYF	TGTGCCGGGTTAGCGGGAGGGCACTACGAGCAGTACTTC
TRBV7-2	.	TRBD1	19	TRBJ2-6	CASSARGGTGSAGANVLTF	TGTGCCAGCAGCGCCCGTGGGGGGACAGGGTCAGCAGGGGCCAACGTCCTGACTTTC
TRBV5-1	.	TRBD2	16	TRBJ2-2	CASSFTTSGTTGELFF	TGCGCCAGCAGCTTCACGACTAGCGGGACCACCGGGGAGCTGTTTTTT
TRBV18	.	TRBD1	15	TRBJ1-1	CASSSGQAPNTEAFF	TGTGCCAGCTCAAGCGGACAGGCTCCGAACACTGAAGCTTTCTTT
TRBV29-1	few	.	16	TRBJ1-1	CSVEVSGLKKNTEAFF	TGCAGCGTTGAAGTGAGTGGCCTTAAGAAGAACACTGAAGCTTTCTTT
TRBV19	.	TRBD1	14	TRBJ2-5	CASSSAGGVETQYF	TGTGCCAGTAGTTCGGCAGGGGGAGTAGAGACCCAGTACTTC
TRBV28	.	.	12	TRBJ1-4	CASSPDWEKLFF	TGTGCCAGCAGTCCCGACTGGGAAAAACTGTTTTTT
TRBV4-2	.	.	16	TRBJ2-5	CASSQDAVAGQETQYF	TGTGCCAGCAGCCAAGACGCGGTGGCAGGTCAAGAGACCCAGTACTTC
TRBV28	.	TRBD1	15	TRBJ1-4	CASTRRRQGGEKLFF	TGTGCCAGCACCCGTCGGCGACAGGGGGGTGAAAAACTGTTTTTT
TRBV28	.	.	13	TRBJ2-5	CASSTPGQETQYF	TGTGCCAGCAGTACGCCCGGTCAAGAGACCCAGTACTTC
TRBV5-1	.	TRBD2	15	TRBJ2-3	CASSLGLAGTDTQYF	TGCGCCAGCAGCTTGGGGCTAGCGGGAACAGATACGCAGTATTTT
TRBV28	few	TRBD1	15	TRBJ2-4	CASSPRDRGLNIQYF	TGTGCCAGCAGCCCCCGGGACAGAGGTTTGAACATTCAGTACTTC
TRBV27	once	.	15	TRBJ2-1	CASSSLALTYNEQFF	TGTGCCAGCAGTTCATTAGCGCTCACATACAATGAGCAGTTCTTC
TRBV28	few	TRBD2	16	TRBJ2-1	CASSFPGTSGTPEQFF	TGTGCCAGCAGTTTTCCCGGGACTAGCGGGACCCCTGAGCAGTTCTTC
TRBV9	.	TRBD2	13	TRBJ2-1	CASSARLATEQFF	TGTGCCAGCAGCGCCCGACTAGCGACCGAGCAGTTCTTC
TRBV30	.	TRBD1	12	TRBJ1-4	CAWSDSGQVRLF	TGTGCCTGGAGTGACTCAGGACAGGTCCGACTTTTT
TRBV5-4	.	TRBD1	13	TRBJ2-7	CASRRQGAREQYF	TGTGCCAGCAGAAGACAGGGGGCGCGCGAGCAGTACTTC
TRBV28	.	TRBD1	16	TRBJ1-4	CASSLAGGATNEKLFF	TGTGCCAGCAGTTTAGCAGGGGGCGCAACTAATGAAAAACTGTTTTTT
TRBV7-9	.	.	16	TRBJ1-1	CASSLRSQAGNTEAFF	TGTGCCAGCAGCTTAAGGAGTCAGGCCGGGAACACTGAAGCTTTCTTT
TRBV30	.	TRBD1	16	TRBJ2-7	CAWSVRGQGLTYEQYF	TGTGCCTGGAGTGTACGAGGACAGGGCCTTACCTACGAGCAGTACTTC
TRBV5-4	many	TRBD1	15	TRBJ1-6	CASSQNRDRNSPLHF	TGTGCCAGCAGTCAAAACCGGGACAGGAATTCACCCCTCCACTTT
TRBV4-3	.	TRBD1	15	TRBJ2-5	CASSQGGGLVETQYF	TGCGCCAGCAGCCAAGGAGGGGGCCTGGTAGAGACCCAGTACTTC